The 26 T cell receptor beta chains presented below share a single source sample, sequenced in a study of glioma-infiltrating T cells after dendritic cell vaccination. Regarding time point: after dendritic cell vaccination, including at tumor progression/relapse. Sequenced by immunoSEQ multiplex PCR; TCRdb stores in-frame clones only, minus some. The sample holds 45,000 to 60,000 clones, about 86% seen once. This specimen was blood, taken after dendritic cell vaccination. The receptors come from a human donor with glioblastoma.

This clone was picked up a small number of times. The chain links TRBV19 to TRBJ1-5; D gene unclear. V lost 9 bases to trimming and J lost 9 bases, with 21 bases between them. CDR3 length equals 14 residues. Germline CDR1 and CDR2: LNHDA and SQIVND (reference sequence). The CDR3 DNA sequence: TGTGCCAGCGTAGACCCTTTGAACCCGGGGCCCCAGCATTTT. Amino acid sequence: CASVDPLNPGPQHF.

CDR3 sequence reads: CASRVTGTYEQYF. In DNA, the CDR3 is TGTGCCAGCAGGGTGACAGGAACCTACGAGCAGTACTTC. The J gene is TRBJ2-7, the V gene TRBV6-5, with D possibly matching TRBD1 (6 bases). CDR3 size: 13 residues. The V gene lost 6 bases and the J gene lost 2 bases, with 11 bases spanning the gap. Germline loops: CDR1 MNHEY, CDR2 SVGAGI.

This chain links TRBV4-3 with TRBJ2-2; TRBD1 might be the D (6 bases). V lost 3 bases and J 2 bases, leaving 25 bases between the germline ends. Germline CDR1 LGHNA, CDR2 YSLEER. The CDR3 loop spans 20 amino acids. CDR3 in amino acids: CASSHVPRDIGVLNTGELFF. DNA for the CDR3: TGCGCCAGCAGCCACGTACCGAGGGACATCGGAGTCCTTAACACCGGGGAGCTGTTTTTT.

This clone was seen just once. V usage is TRBV29-1 and J usage is TRBJ2-1, with 9 bases matching TRBD1. The V gene's germline CDR1 is SQVTM and CDR2 ANQGSEA. The CDR3 spans 13 residues. CDR3 DNA: TGCAGATGTGGGAAAACAGGGGGCTATGAGCAGTTCTTC. Amino acid sequence: CRCGKTGGYEQFF.

V and J are TRBV27 and TRBJ2-6; no clear D gene. Germline V gene data show CDR1 as MNHEY and CDR2 as SMNVEV (reference sequence). The V end was cut by 6 bases, the J end by 2 bases, with 11 bases between. This CDR3 has 15 residues. The CDR3 here is CASSRDQPGANVLTF. Here the CDR3 DNA reads TGTGCCAGCAGCCGCGATCAACCTGGGGCCAACGTCCTGACTTTC. Looking up the rest from reference TRBV27 and TRBJ2-6 gives the full variable domain: EAQVTQNPRYLITVTGKKLTVTCSQNMNHEYMSWYRQDPGLGLRQIYYSMNVEVTDKGDVPEGYKVSRKEKRNFPLILESPSPNQTSLYFCASSRDQPGANVLTFGAGSRLTVL.

This chain connects TRBV10-3 to TRBJ1-2; TRBD1 aligns across 7 bases. The V gene's germline CDR1 is ENHRY and CDR2 SYGVKD. The ends lost 6 bases at V and 4 bases at J; junction bases unmatched: 2. This CDR3 comprises 12 residues. DNA of the CDR3: TGTGCCATCAGCCGGGACAGCTATGGCTACACCTTC. Translation gives CAISRDSYGYTF.

V gene TRBV6-5 combines with J gene TRBJ2-7, with unresolved D. CDR1 and CDR2 from the germline V gene are MNHEY and SVGAGI. V was trimmed by 9 bases and J by 4 bases, leaving 16 bases between them. CDR3 size: 13 residues. DNA of the CDR3: TGTGCCAGTAAGGAGAGCCAATCTTACGAGCAGTACTTC. As protein: CASKESQSYEQYF.

This clone has just a few counts. J is TRBJ1-3 and V is TRBV2; tentatively, D is TRBD1 (6 bases). The CDR3 spans 12 residues. Germline CDR1 SNHLY, CDR2 FYNNEI. V lost 7 bases and J 7 bases, leaving 11 bases between the germline ends. As DNA, the CDR3 is TGTGCCAGCAAATGGGGGGGCAACACCATATATTTT. It encodes CASKWGGNTIYF.

This chain joins TRBV18 and TRBJ1-3; D is perhaps TRBD1 (6 bases). CDR3 length equals 16 residues. Germline-derived CDR1 and CDR2 are KGHSH and LQKENI. Trimming left V 0 bases short and J 0 bases short, with 9 bases between. The CDR3 sequence is CASSPPGARSGNTIYF. The CDR3 DNA reads as TGTGCCAGCTCACCACCGGGGGCCCGCTCTGGAAACACCATATATTTT.

The chain is built from TRBV18 and TRBJ1-2, with a tentative D call TRBD1 (5 bases). With 4 bases removed from V and 2 bases from J, the gap between germline ends came to 11 bases. The CDR3 is 14 residues long. The V gene's germline CDR1 is KGHSH and CDR2 LQKENI. CDR3 sequence reads: CASSQMTANYGYTF. In DNA, the CDR3 is TGTGCCAGCTCACAAATGACAGCGAACTATGGCTACACCTTC.

V is TRBV30 and J is TRBJ1-2; 7 bases are a match to TRBD1. The CDR3 sequence is 12 residues long. Germline CDR1 reads GTSNPN; CDR2 reads SVGIG (reference sequence). The ends lost 1 base at V and 6 bases at J; junction bases unmatched: 2. CDR3 amino acids: CAWSGTGDGYTF. As DNA, the CDR3 is TGTGCCTGGAGTGGAACAGGGGATGGCTACACCTTC.

The V gene is TRBV30, the J gene TRBJ1-1, with D unclear. V lost 3 bases and J 2 bases, leaving 19 bases between the germline ends. This CDR3 comprises 16 residues. Germline V gene sequence: CDR1 GTSNPN, CDR2 SVGIG (reference sequence). The CDR3 region is CAWSSGIRHTNTEAFF. CDR3 nucleotides: TGTGCCTGGAGCTCAGGCATAAGACACACAAACACTGAAGCTTTCTTT.

The gene calls are TRBV10-3 and TRBJ1-4, with a weak D call TRBD1 (6 bases). V gave up 5 bases and J gave up 0 bases, with 19 bases separating them. Germline loops: CDR1 ENHRY, CDR2 SYGVKD. CDR3 size: 18 residues. The CDR3 region is CAISNTGSRLATNEKLFF. DNA for the CDR3: TGTGCCATCAGTAATACAGGGTCGCGGCTTGCAACTAATGAAAAACTGTTTTTT.

The rearrangement uses TRBV4-1 and TRBJ1-6; no clear D gene. CDR1 is MGHRA and CDR2 is YSYEKL in the germline V gene. CDR3 length equals 15 residues. V was pared by 2 bases and J by 5 bases, with 10 bases between. The CDR3 DNA follows: TGCGCCAGCAGCCAACGACTGACGGATAATTCACCCCTCCACTTT. It translates to CASSQRLTDNSPLHF.

This chain connects TRBV7-8 to TRBJ2-2; TRBD2 matches 11 bases. The length of the CDR3 is 16 residues. Germline V CDR1 and CDR2: SGHVS, FQNEAQ. The V segment lost 3 bases and the J segment 5 bases; nucleotides outside the gene matches: 5. The CDR3 sequence is CASSFPPSGGTGELFF. In DNA, the CDR3 is TGTGCCAGCAGCTTTCCCCCTAGCGGGGGGACCGGGGAGCTGTTTTTT. Together with reference TRBV7-8 and TRBJ2-2, the CDR3 gives the full variable domain: GAGVSQSPRYKVAKRGQDVALRCDPISGHVSLFWYQQALGQGPEFLTYFQNEAQLDKSGLPSDRFFAERPEGSVSTLKIQRTQQEDSAVYLCASSFPPSGGTGELFFGEGSRLTVL.

This chain uses TRBV4-1 with TRBJ2-7; 7 nucleotides line up with TRBD2. The V gene's germline CDR1 is MGHRA and CDR2 YSYEKL. J was trimmed by 0 bases and V by 1 base; bases with no gene match: 3. The CDR3 is made up of 15 amino acids. CDR3 amino acids: CASSQGSGDSYEQYF. The CDR3 DNA reads as TGCGCCAGCAGCCAAGGGAGCGGGGACTCCTACGAGCAGTACTTC.

V gene TRBV18 combines with J gene TRBJ2-7; 8 nucleotides match TRBD1. The CDR3 length is 15 residues. Germline values: CDR1 KGHSH, CDR2 LQKENI. V lost 0 bases and J lost 4; bases outside the gene matches: 5. The DNA for the CDR3 is TGTGCCAGCTCACCACCGGGACAGGTGATTTACGAGCAGTACTTC. It translates to CASSPPGQVIYEQYF. Drawing the rest from reference TRBV18 and TRBJ2-7, the complete variable domain is NAGVMQNPRHLVRRRGQEARLRCSPMKGHSHVYWYRQLPEEGLKFMVYLQKENIIDESGMPKERFSAEFPKEGPSILRIQQVVRGDSAAYFCASSPPGQVIYEQYFGPGTRLTVT.

This chain connects TRBV7-2 to TRBJ1-3; D remains unclear. The CDR3 spans 16 residues. Germline values: CDR1 SGHTA, CDR2 FQGNSA. The germline V and J ends were trimmed by 0 bases and 2 bases, with 11 bases remaining between them. This CDR3 reads CASSLALPGAGNTIYF. The CDR3 DNA sequence: TGTGCCAGCAGCTTAGCCCTACCGGGAGCTGGAAACACCATATATTTT.

This clone was seen only a few times. The chain links TRBV6-1 to TRBJ1-4; possible D gene TRBD1, 5 bases. Per the germline V gene, CDR1 is MNHNS and CDR2 is SASEGT. The CDR3 has 15 amino acids. The V end was cut by 5 bases, the J end by 0 bases, with 10 bases between. CDR3 coding DNA: TGTGCCAGCAGTACATCAGGGACAACTAATGAAAAACTGTTTTTT. Amino acids: CASSTSGTTNEKLFF.

The chain is built from TRBV9 and TRBJ2-2; D is possibly TRBD2 (6 bases). Germline CDR1 reads SGDLS; CDR2 reads YYNGEE. The CDR3 totals 17 residues. V lost 4 bases and J lost 8, with 24 bases in between. Here the CDR3 DNA reads TGTGCCAGCAGCCCCCGGAGGGACGGACAAACACCGGGGGAGCTGTTTTTT. It encodes CASSPRRDGQTPGELFF.

The rearrangement uses TRBV4-3 and TRBJ2-7; TRBD2 matches at 8 bases. J gave up 6 bases and V 1 base, and 2 bases lay outside the gene matches. Germline V CDR1 and CDR2: LGHNA, YSLEER. The CDR3 runs 13 residues. CDR3 sequence reads: CASSQVREVEQYF. In nucleotides, the CDR3 is TGCGCCAGCAGCCAAGTGCGGGAGGTCGAGCAGTACTTC.

In this sample, this clone is medium-sized (0.01 to 0.1%). The chain employs TRBV10-3 and TRBJ1-6; the match to TRBD1 covers 9 bases. Germline V gene data show CDR1 as ENHRY and CDR2 as SYGVKD. The J segment lost 7 bases and the V segment lost 0 bases, leaving 7 bases of the junction unmatched. The CDR3 has 17 residues. The DNA of the CDR3 is TGTGCCATCAGTGAGTCAGTAACAGGGGGCAGAAATTCACCCCTCCACTTT. Translation: CAISESVTGGRNSPLHF.

This chain uses TRBV4-3 with TRBJ2-1; 13 nucleotides line up with TRBD2. The germline gives CDR1 LGHNA, CDR2 YSLEER. The V segment lost 3 bases and the J segment 6 bases; nucleotides outside the gene matches: 5. The CDR3 consists of 16 residues. The CDR3 region is CASSQSTSGGGNEQFF. Written as DNA, the CDR3 is TGCGCCAGCAGCCAGAGCACTAGCGGGGGGGGCAATGAGCAGTTCTTC.

The gene calls are TRBV5-1 and TRBJ2-3; D not certain. The CDR3 is 14 residues long. The V gene's germline CDR1 is SGHRS and CDR2 YFSETQ. V lost 4 bases and J 1 base, leaving 10 bases between the germline ends. DNA of the CDR3: TGCGCCAGCAGCCTCCTAGGAGGCACAGATACGCAGTATTTT. This encodes CASSLLGGTDTQYF.

The rearrangement joins TRBV6-5 to TRBJ2-7; 9 bases match TRBD1. Germline V gene data show CDR1 as MNHEY and CDR2 as SVGAGI. The CDR3 runs 15 residues. V was clipped by 0 bases and J by 8 bases; unmatched bases: 8. The CDR3, as DNA: TGTGCCAGCAGTTACTCGCGACAGGGGGTTTCAAAGCAGTACTTC. Translating gives CASSYSRQGVSKQYF.

A single count supports this clone. The chain employs TRBV10-1 and TRBJ2-3; TRBD1 aligns across 10 bases. V lost 0 bases, J lost 9 bases, and 0 bases stayed unmatched. The CDR3 sequence is 13 residues long. Germline V gene lookup returns CDR1 WNHNN and CDR2 SYGVQD (reference sequence). DNA for the CDR3: TGCGCCAGCAGTGAGTCGGGACAGGGGACGCAGTATTTT. Translated: CASSESGQGTQYF.